The 28 T cell receptor beta chains presented below share a single source sample, sequenced in a study of shared clonotypes between healthy human individuals. Libraries were prepared by immunoSEQ multiplex PCR; TCRdb keeps only in-frame clonotypes and omits some of them. In the table there are around 510,000 clones, about 96% of which are singletons. The sample comprised naive CD4+ T cells sorted from blood. Subset noted: CD45RA+ positively selected. Receptors were obtained from a woman aged 30 to 39 in good health.

V is TRBV18 and J is TRBJ2-1, with D unresolved. CDR1 and CDR2 (germline): KGHSH, LQKENI. The CDR3 extends over 14 amino acids. With 1 base removed from V and 5 bases from J, the gap between germline ends came to 9 bases. The CDR3 protein is CASSPQLHNNEQFF. The CDR3 DNA is TGTGCCAGCTCACCACAACTACATAACAATGAGCAGTTCTTC.

The CDR3 DNA reads as TGTGCCAGCAGTTTACTGACAGGGATGAATCAGCCCCAGCATTTT. Protein product: CASSLLTGMNQPQHF. The rearrangement joins TRBV28 to TRBJ1-5; 7 bases agree with TRBD1. CDR1 MDHEN and CDR2 SYDVKM come from the germline V gene. The V and J ends lost 2 bases and 4 bases, in that order; junction bases with no gene match: 5. The CDR3 sequence is 15 residues long.

As for this clone: Germline and junction disagree at one end, which may indicate a read error. V gene TRBV30 combines with J gene TRBJ2-1; 12 bases are a match to TRBD2. Germline values: CDR1 GTSNPN, CDR2 SVGIG (reference sequence). The CDR3 sequence is 13 residues long. CDR3 sequence reads: CAWSGTSGTPLVF. The CDR3 nucleotides read TGTGCCTGGAGTGGGACTAGCGGGACGCCGTTGGTCTTC.

Regarding this clone: One end of the junction fails to match germline, which may point to a read error. This chain joins TRBV7-9 and TRBJ2-6, with D unclear. The germline CDR1 and CDR2 sequences are SEHNR and FQNEAQ (reference sequence). The CDR3 is made up of 10 amino acids. The CDR3 spells CVVGANVLTF. In DNA, the CDR3 is TGCGTAGTTGGGGCCAACGTCCTGACTTTC.

This sequence joins TRBV28 and TRBJ2-3; 8 nucleotides line up with TRBD1. The germline CDR1 and CDR2 sequences are MDHEN and SYDVKM. J lost 5 bases, V lost 6 bases, and 10 bases had no gene match. The CDR3 runs to 15 residues. CDR3 coding DNA: TGTGCCAGCAGCGGACAGGGTTCCATCGGAGATACGCAGTATTTT. Translating it yields CASSGQGSIGDTQYF.

J is TRBJ2-1 and V is TRBV28, with 9 bases aligning to TRBD1. Looked up from germline, CDR1 is MDHEN and CDR2 is SYDVKM. The CDR3 is 15 amino acids. With 5 bases clipped from V and 1 base from J, the junction kept 3 bases outside the gene matches. CDR3 protein: CASSPGTGSYNEQFF. The CDR3 DNA is TGTGCCAGCAGTCCCGGGACAGGGTCCTACAATGAGCAGTTCTTC.

Only one count was recorded for this clone. J is TRBJ1-2 and V is TRBV2; 7 bases align to TRBD1. Germline CDR1 reads SNHLY; CDR2 reads FYNNEI. J was trimmed by 4 bases and V by 5 bases; bases with no gene match: 7. CDR3 length: 14 residues. This CDR3 is CASSQDGQAYGYTF. CDR3 in DNA: TGTGCCAGCAGTCAGGACGGACAGGCCTATGGCTACACCTTC.

The V and J genes are TRBV5-4 and TRBJ2-1; 13 positions agree with TRBD2. Germline CDR1 and CDR2: SGHNT and YYREEE (reference sequence). The junction had 4 bases not matched to a gene; V was cut back by 3 bases and J by 7 bases. There are 15 residues in the CDR3. In nucleotides, the CDR3 is TGTGCCAGCAGCTCGGGACTAGCGGGAATTAATGAGCAGTTCTTC. It yields the protein CASSSGLAGINEQFF.

To note about this clone: At one end, the junction sequence differs from germline, possibly due to a read error. This same CDR3 is encoded by further DNA sequences in the sample. The gene calls are TRBV28 and TRBJ2-7; D possibly corresponds to TRBD2 (6 bases). Looked up from germline, CDR1 is MDHEN and CDR2 is SYDVKM. CDR3 length: 16 amino acids. Here the CDR3 DNA reads TGTGCTAGCAGTCCTAATGTCATCGGGAGTCGCCACGAGCAGTACTTC. Translating gives CASSPNVIGSRHEQYF. Full variable domain (outside the CDR3, taken from reference TRBV28 and TRBJ2-7): DVKVTQSSRYLVKRTGEKVFLECVQDMDHENMFWYRQDPGLGLRLIYFSYDVKMKEKGDIPEGYSVSREKKERFSLILESASTNQTSMYLCASSPNVIGSRHEQYFGPGTRLTVT.

The V gene is TRBV28, the J gene TRBJ1-2; D possibly corresponds to TRBD1 (5 bases). Germline CDR1 is MDHEN and CDR2 is SYDVKM. The CDR3 length is 15 residues. With 5 bases removed from V and 4 bases from J, the gap between germline ends came to 17 bases. This CDR3 is CASSPPPAGTYGYTF. The DNA of the CDR3 is TGTGCCAGCAGTCCACCTCCGGCAGGGACCTATGGCTACACCTTC.

The chain uses TRBV11-2 and TRBJ1-5, with D possibly TRBD1 on 6 matching bases. Germline V gives CDR1 SGHAT, CDR2 FQNNGV. There are 13 residues in the CDR3. V was pared by 5 bases and J by 5 bases, with 10 bases between. CDR3 in DNA: TGTGCCAGCAGCCAGGGACATGATCAGCCCCAGCATTTT. This sequence encodes CASSQGHDQPQHF.

The chain employs TRBV29-1 and TRBJ2-2, with 9 bases fitting TRBD1. Germline V gene data show CDR1 as SQVTM and CDR2 as ANQGSEA. The CDR3 consists of 18 residues. V shed 2 bases and J 1 base; nucleotides not matched to a gene: 11. CDR3 DNA sequence: TGCAGCGTTGAACAGAACCGGGGACAGGGACTGAACACCGGGGAGCTGTTTTTT. It codes for CSVEQNRGQGLNTGELFF.

The V gene is TRBV7-2, the J gene TRBJ2-4; the D gene is possibly TRBD2 (7 bases). V was cut by 2 bases and J by 3 bases, with 14 bases left in between. Germline lookup yields CDR1 SGHTA and CDR2 FQGNSA. The CDR3 has 16 amino acids. The CDR3 region is CASSLWGGGGKNIQYF. The CDR3 coding sequence is TGTGCCAGCAGCTTATGGGGAGGGGGTGGCAAAAACATTCAGTACTTC.

The V gene is TRBV4-1, the J gene TRBJ2-7, with TRBD2 matching over 11 bases. V lost 4 bases and J lost 4; bases outside the gene matches: 3. Germline lookup yields CDR1 MGHRA and CDR2 YSYEKL. The CDR3 loop spans 14 amino acids. Written as DNA, the CDR3 is TGCGCCAGCAGCCCGGGACTAGCGGAATACGAGCAGTACTTC. Amino acid sequence: CASSPGLAEYEQYF.

The gene calls are TRBV19 and TRBJ1-1, with D maybe TRBD1 (5 bases). The germline V gene encodes CDR1 LNHDA and CDR2 SQIVND (reference sequence). Trimming cost V 1 base and J 4 bases, with 13 bases left between them. The CDR3 runs to 15 residues. The CDR3 region has the DNA TGTGCCAGTAGTATAGGGGCAGGGTCGTCCACTGAAGCTTTCTTT. This sequence encodes CASSIGAGSSTEAFF.

This clone has only a few counts. The V call is TRBV18, the J call TRBJ1-5; D possibly corresponds to TRBD1 (6 bases). V lost 6 bases and J 4 bases, leaving 13 bases between the germline ends. Germline V gene sequence: CDR1 KGHSH, CDR2 LQKENI. The CDR3 extends over 14 amino acids. The chain's CDR3 is CASSSGQQNQPQHF. DNA of the CDR3: TGTGCCAGCTCGTCGGGACAACAAAATCAGCCCCAGCATTTT.

This clone was counted once. This chain joins TRBV2 and TRBJ2-7; no reliable D call. Germline assignment: CDR1 SNHLY and CDR2 FYNNEI. Trimming cost V 8 bases and J 1 base, with 9 bases left between them. The CDR3 runs 12 residues. Here the CDR3 reads CASGYISYEQYF. For the CDR3, the DNA is TGTGCCAGCGGTTACATTTCCTACGAGCAGTACTTC.

V and J are TRBV2 and TRBJ2-1; D not certain. Germline V gene data show CDR1 as SNHLY and CDR2 as FYNNEI. V lost 6 bases to trimming and J lost 8 bases, with 14 bases between them. The CDR3 length is 13 residues. This chain's CDR3 is CASRGGVYDEQFF. The DNA of the CDR3 is TGTGCCAGCAGAGGCGGCGTTTATGATGAGCAGTTCTTC.

The V call is TRBV6-1, the J call TRBJ2-5, with a possible D match to TRBD1 (6 bases). The CDR3 length is 14 residues. The V gene's germline CDR1 is MNHNS and CDR2 SASEGT. Trimming stripped 2 bases from V and 4 bases from J, with 11 bases between. CDR3 sequence reads: CASSEQGYPETQYF. CDR3 DNA sequence: TGTGCCAGCAGTGAACAGGGGTATCCAGAGACCCAGTACTTC.

The chain carries TRBV21-1 and TRBJ1-2. TRBV21-1 is classified as a pseudogene. This CDR3 has 13 residues. CDR3 protein: CASSNLGLKGYTF. The DNA for the CDR3 is TGTGCCAGCAGCAACCTAGGGTTGAAGGGCTACACCTTC.

The CDR3 DNA reads as TGTGCCATCAGTGATGCAAAGAGAATTCCCTACGAGCAGTACTTC. It is translated as CAISDAKRIPYEQYF. The chain employs TRBV10-3 and TRBJ2-7; D unclear. Trimming removed 3 bases at V and 2 bases at J, with 14 bases between. Per the germline V gene, CDR1 is ENHRY and CDR2 is SYGVKD. This CDR3 has 15 residues.

V usage is TRBV7-3 and J usage is TRBJ2-4; 8 bases map to TRBD1. CDR1 is SGHTA, CDR2 FQGTGA, per germline. There are 18 residues in the CDR3. With V trimmed by 7 bases and J by 0 bases, 14 bases remained unmatched. In nucleotides, the CDR3 is TGTGCCAGCACCTCAAAGTGGACAGGGAAGCTAGCCAAAAACATTCAGTACTTC. It encodes CASTSKWTGKLAKNIQYF.

The chain employs TRBV9 and TRBJ2-1; D is ambiguous. The CDR3 length is 13 residues. Trimming stripped 1 base from V and 9 bases from J, with 11 bases between. Germline CDR1 SGDLS, CDR2 YYNGEE. CDR3 bases: TGTGCCAGCAGCGTAAGACCGGACGGTGAGCAGTTCTTC. It yields the protein CASSVRPDGEQFF.

V usage is TRBV5-4 and J usage is TRBJ2-1; D remains ambiguous. This CDR3 region has 11 residues. Deletions cut 1 base from V and 10 bases from J, with 6 bases between. Germline lookup yields CDR1 SGHNT and CDR2 YYREEE (reference sequence). The CDR3, as DNA: TGTGCCAGCAGCTTGTCGAAGGAGCAGTTCTTC. It yields the protein CASSLSKEQFF.

The rearrangement uses TRBV5-1 and TRBJ2-7, with D perhaps matching TRBD2 (7 bases). The CDR3 sequence is 15 residues long. Trimming pared 3 bases from V and 1 base from J, leaving 14 bases between. Germline-derived CDR1 and CDR2 are SGHRS and YFSETQ. The CDR3 spells CASSSGGVGSYEQYF. CDR3 nucleotides: TGCGCCAGCAGCTCGGGGGGCGTGGGATCCTACGAGCAGTACTTC.

The V gene is TRBV6-1, the J gene TRBJ2-5; D perhaps matches TRBD2 (5 bases). V gave up 0 bases and J gave up 4 bases, with 9 bases separating them. The CDR3 sequence is 14 residues long. Germline values: CDR1 MNHNS, CDR2 SASEGT. The chain's CDR3 is CASSEAGGLETQYF. The CDR3 DNA reads as TGTGCCAGCAGTGAAGCCGGAGGACTAGAGACCCAGTACTTC.

This chain links TRBV27 with TRBJ2-7, with D hard to call. Germline V lookup: CDR1 MNHEY, CDR2 SMNVEV (reference sequence). V was shortened by 2 bases and J by 0 bases, with 8 bases between the two germline ends. This CDR3 region has 14 residues. The CDR3 sequence is CASSLLSPSYEQYF. CDR3 sequence (DNA): TGTGCCAGCAGTTTACTCTCCCCCTCCTACGAGCAGTACTTC.

DNA for the CDR3: TGCAGCGCAAGGGACTACGAGCAGTACTTC. Protein sequence: CSARDYEQYF. The chain uses TRBV29-1 and TRBJ2-7, with D uncertain. Germline V CDR1 and CDR2: SQVTM, ANQGSEA. This CDR3 has 10 residues. V was cut by 7 bases and J by 3 bases, with 7 bases left in between.